A single sample is the source of the 3 T cell receptor beta chains below, sequenced in a study of T cells in Graves' hyperthyroidism and ophthalmopathy. Researchers took RNA transcripts and amplified the TCR beta CDR3 regions from them. HTBI primers were the set used in a first-round RT-PCR of the TCR CDR3. TCRdb used MiXCR to reprocess the multiplex PCR reads, holding one entry per CDR3 protein. The repertoire consists of about 360,000 distinct CDR3 sequences, with approximately 13% occurring once and the leading ten covering around a tenth. Material for sequencing was blood. The receptors were sampled from a woman between 18 and 29 years old with Graves' hyperthyroidism.

The sample holds many counts of this clonotype. The gene calls are TRBV6-1 and TRBJ2-2; 7 nucleotides line up with TRBD1. V shed 6 bases, J shed 5 bases, and the junction held 3 bases outside the gene matches. From germline, CDR1 is MNHNS and CDR2 SASEGT. CDR3 size: 13 residues. DNA for the CDR3: TGTGCCAGCAGGCGACAGGGTACCGGGGAGCTGTTTTTT. This codes for CASRRQGTGELFF.

This clonotype was observed at least ten times. This chain joins TRBV5-4 and TRBJ2-1; no clear D gene. Germline V CDR1 and CDR2: SGHNT, YYREEE (reference sequence). Trimming removed 0 bases from V and 0 bases from J, with 10 bases in between. This CDR3 contains 16 residues. CDR3 region: CASSLAGLLSYNEQFF. The CDR3 DNA is TGTGCCAGCAGCTTGGCTGGGCTCCTCTCCTACAATGAGCAGTTCTTC. The full variable domain, rest sourced from reference TRBV5-4 and TRBJ2-1, is ETGVTQSPTHLIKTRGQQVTLRCSSQSGHNTVSWYQQALGQGPQFIFQYYREEENGRGNFPPRFSGLQFPNYSSELNVNALELDDSALYLCASSLAGLLSYNEQFFGPGTRLTVL.

The V call is TRBV6-1, the J call TRBJ2-7; D unresolved. The CDR3 is made up of 12 amino acids. From germline, CDR1 is MNHNS and CDR2 SASEGT. V dropped 9 bases and J dropped 0 bases, with 9 bases sitting between them. CDR3 in DNA: TGTGCCAGTATAGAAAGCTCCTACGAGCAGTACTTC. It yields the protein CASIESSYEQYF.